This T cell receptor (beta chain) was recorded in a study of blood T cell repertoires in COVID-19. Per the authors' pipeline: Reference gene primers were amplified, and this amplification served to estimate nucleated cell counts. Assay used: immunoSEQ multiplex PCR; TCRdb lists only in-frame clones, some missing. That table gives V, J and clone size, and the DNA gave D and trimming. This sample has 310,000 or so clones, with around 90% found just once. Germline lookup yields CDR1 SEHNR and CDR2 FQNEAQ (reference sequence). The CDR3 sequence is 12 residues long. The V gene end was trimmed by 3 bases and the J gene end by 7 bases; junction bases not matched to a gene: 1.

The V call is TRBV7-9, the J call TRBJ1-1; 8 bases are a match to TRBD1. The sequence came from a man younger than 30 who had recovered from COVID-19. Material: peripheral blood. The CDR3 nucleotides are TGTGCCAGCAGCTTTGGACAGGGTGAAGCTTTCTTT. This encodes CASSFGQGEAFF.